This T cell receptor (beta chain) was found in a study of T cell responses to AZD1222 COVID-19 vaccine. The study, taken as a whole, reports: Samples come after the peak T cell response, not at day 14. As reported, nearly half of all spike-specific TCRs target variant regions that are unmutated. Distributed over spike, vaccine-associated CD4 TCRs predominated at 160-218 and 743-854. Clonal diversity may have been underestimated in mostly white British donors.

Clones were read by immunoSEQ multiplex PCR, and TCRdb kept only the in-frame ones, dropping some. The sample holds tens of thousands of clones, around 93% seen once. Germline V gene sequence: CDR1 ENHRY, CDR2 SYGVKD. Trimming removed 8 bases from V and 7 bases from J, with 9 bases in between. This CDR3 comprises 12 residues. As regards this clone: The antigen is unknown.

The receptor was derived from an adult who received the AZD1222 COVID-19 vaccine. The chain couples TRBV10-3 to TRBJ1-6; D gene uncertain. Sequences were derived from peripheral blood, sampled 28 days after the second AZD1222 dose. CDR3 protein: CAIGEGNSPLHF. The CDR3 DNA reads TGTGCCATCGGGGAAGGGAATTCACCCCTCCACTTT.